The rows below give T cell receptor beta chains drawn from one sample of a study of T cells after yellow fever vaccination. MiXCR was run by TCRdb on the 5' RACE reads, yielding one entry per CDR3 protein. This table has 250,000 to 300,000 distinct CDR3 sequences, around 10% appearing once. The starting material was CD4+ T cells sorted from PBMCs, obtained 5 days after the yellow fever booster vaccination. These receptors came from a man younger than 35 who received the YFV17D yellow fever vaccine. CDR3s include the opening cysteine and the closing phenylalanine or tryptophan. The D gene is left open where the match is weak. Only part of the rows carry a size: once, few, many, or a class if the clone is expanded.

TRBV4-3	.	TRBJ1-3	.	CASSLLSPHEGPLSSGNTIYF	TGCGCCAGCAGCCTCCTCTCCCCACACGAGGGGCCCTTAAGCTCTGGAAACACCATATATTTT
TRBV4-2	.	TRBJ2-1	many	CASSQGRLARGSNNEQFF	TGTGCCAGCAGCCAAGGTCGGCTAGCTCGGGGGTCCAACAATGAGCAGTTCTTC
TRBV28	.	TRBJ1-5	many	CASSSGEYSNQPQHF	TGTGCCAGCAGTTCCGGAGAGTATAGCAATCAGCCCCAGCATTTT
TRBV5-1	.	TRBJ2-2	many	CASSLGGLNTGELFF	TGCGCCAGCAGCTTGGGGGGTCTGAACACCGGGGAGCTGTTTTTT
TRBV18	.	TRBJ1-2	few	CASSALSRSLSGYTF	TGTGCCAGCTCCGCCTTATCGAGGAGTTTGAGTGGCTACACCTTC
TRBV5-1	TRBD1	TRBJ1-2	.	CASSGAPGQTMSGYTF	TGCGCCAGCAGCGGGGCCCCGGGACAGACTATGTCGGGCTACACCTTC
TRBV16	.	TRBJ1-3	.	CASSQSGNTIYF	TGTGCCAGCAGCCAATCTGGAAACACCATATATTTT
TRBV4-1	TRBD2	TRBJ2-1	few	CASSRLAGGTEQFF	TGCGCCAGCAGCAGGCTAGCGGGGGGGACTGAGCAGTTCTTC
TRBV6-6	.	TRBJ1-1	.	CASSRQGINTEAFF	TGTGCCAGCAGTCGGCAGGGGATTAACACTGAAGCTTTCTTT
TRBV6-1	.	TRBJ2-4	few	CASSETGRDKNIQYF	TGTGCCAGCAGTGAAACGGGCAGAGACAAAAACATTCAGTACTTC
TRBV6-2/TRBV6-3	.	TRBJ1-1	.	CASRRDMGTEAFF	TGTGCCAGCAGGAGGGACATGGGCACTGAAGCTTTCTTT
TRBV27	.	TRBJ1-6	.	CASSLKPTGFGSPLHF	TGTGCCAGCAGTTTAAAACCAACAGGGTTCGGTTCACCCCTCCACTTT
TRBV12-3/TRBV12-4	.	TRBJ1-1	few	CASSLRQANTEAFF	TGTGCCAGCAGTTTACGGCAGGCGAACACTGAAGCTTTCTTT
TRBV2	.	TRBJ2-7	.	CASSAEIYEQYF	TGTGCCAGCAGTGCTGAGATCTACGAGCAGTACTTC
TRBV24-1	TRBD2	TRBJ2-3	.	CATSDWGGVTQYF	TGTGCCACCAGTGATTGGGGGGGAGTTACGCAGTATTTT
TRBV5-1	.	TRBJ2-2	few	CASIEGSGTGELFF	TGCGCCAGCATCGAGGGCAGTGGGACCGGGGAGCTGTTTTTT
TRBV7-2	.	TRBJ2-5	many	CASSFPNQETQYF	TGTGCCAGCAGCTTCCCCAACCAAGAGACCCAGTACTTC
TRBV7-2	.	TRBJ2-3	many	CASSSPGRGGLTDTQYF	TGTGCCAGCAGCTCCCCAGGGCGGGGTGGTTTGACAGATACGCAGTATTTT
TRBV5-1	.	TRBJ2-2	few	CASSLGPGAIGELFF	TGCGCCAGCAGCTTGGGCCCGGGGGCCATCGGGGAGCTGTTTTTT
TRBV7-9	TRBD1	TRBJ1-2	.	CASSDEDRGNYGYTF	TGTGCCAGCAGCGACGAGGACAGGGGGAACTATGGCTACACCTTC
TRBV18	TRBD1	TRBJ1-5	few	CASSLRQGQQQPQHF	TGTGCCAGCTCACTAAGACAGGGGCAACAACAGCCCCAGCATTTT
TRBV4-3	.	TRBJ1-1	many	CASSQEPGEDTEAFF	TGCGCCAGCAGCCAAGAGCCGGGAGAGGACACTGAAGCTTTCTTT
TRBV7-2	.	TRBJ2-5	few	CASREGWQETQYF	TGTGCCAGCAGGGAGGGTTGGCAAGAGACCCAGTACTTC
TRBV6-2/TRBV6-3	TRBD2	TRBJ2-3	.	CASRSFLAGVGTDTQYF	TGTGCCAGCAGATCCTTCCTAGCGGGGGTCGGCACAGATACGCAGTATTTT
TRBV7-2	TRBD1	TRBJ2-4	.	CASSPRDRSIRYF	TGTGCCAGCAGCCCCCGGGACAGGAGTATCCGGTACTTC